This entry lists 11 T cell receptor beta chains sequenced from one sample in a study of blood T cell repertoires in COVID-19. The assay was immunoSEQ multiplex PCR, and TCRdb's table has in-frame clones only and misses some. The sample shows over 150,000 clones, more than 80% of them seen only once. Sequenced input: PBMCs or T cells enriched from blood (not recorded which). The source of these receptors is a man in his forties who had recovered from COVID-19.

V is TRBV27 and J is TRBJ2-1, with 10 bases lining up with TRBD1. Unmatched junction bases numbered 7, after V lost 8 bases and J lost 3 bases. The CDR3 covers 15 residues. Germline V gene lookup returns CDR1 MNHEY and CDR2 SMNVEV (reference sequence). CDR3 coding DNA: TGTGCCAGCCGCACGGGACAGGGGATCTACAATGAGCAGTTCTTC. Protein sequence: CASRTGQGIYNEQFF.

The rearrangement uses TRBV5-6 and TRBJ1-1, with D possibly matching TRBD1 (5 bases). The germline gives CDR1 SGHDT, CDR2 YYEEEE. With 3 bases removed from V and 5 bases from J, the gap between germline ends came to 23 bases. This CDR3 is 17 amino acids long. CDR3 loop: CASSSAGPGRMGTEAFF. CDR3 DNA sequence: TGTGCCAGCAGCTCCGCTGGGCCAGGGAGGATGGGGACTGAAGCTTTCTTT.

V gene TRBV6-1 combines with J gene TRBJ2-5; D perhaps matches TRBD1 (5 bases). Per germline, CDR1 MNHNS and CDR2 SASEGT. The CDR3 runs to 14 residues. V lost 2 bases to trimming and J lost 5 bases, with 12 bases between them. CDR3: CASSEQGQAETQYF. CDR3 bases: TGTGCCAGCAGTGAACAGGGTCAGGCGGAGACCCAGTACTTC.

This chain links TRBV9 with TRBJ1-3; TRBD1 matches at 9 bases. V lost 4 bases to trimming and J lost 2 bases; unmatched junction nucleotides: 7. Germline V lookup: CDR1 SGDLS, CDR2 YYNGEE. The CDR3 extends over 16 amino acids. CDR3 amino acids: CASSKLQGATGNTIYF. CDR3 bases: TGTGCCAGCAGCAAGCTACAGGGGGCCACTGGAAACACCATATATTTT.

The chain is built from TRBV9 and TRBJ1-2; possible D gene TRBD1, 6 bases. CDR1 and CDR2 (germline): SGDLS, YYNGEE. The CDR3 totals 17 residues. V lost 0 bases and J lost 3, with 18 bases in between. Here the CDR3 reads CASSVDQTGRGDYGYTF. As DNA, the CDR3 is TGTGCCAGCAGCGTAGACCAAACAGGGCGGGGGGACTATGGCTACACCTTC.

This chain joins TRBV25-1 and TRBJ2-7; 9 nucleotides agree with TRBD1. This CDR3 region has 13 residues. V gave up 10 bases and J gave up 2 bases; unmatched junction bases: 6. Germline V CDR1 and CDR2: MGHDK, SYGVNS. The CDR3: CATGTGNPYEQYF. The CDR3 DNA is TGTGCCACCGGGACAGGGAACCCCTACGAGCAGTACTTC.

The rearrangement joins TRBV11-3 to TRBJ1-1, with no clear D. The V gene's germline CDR1 is SGHNT and CDR2 YENEEA. The CDR3 runs to 14 residues. V was cut by 4 bases and J by 1 base, with 10 bases left in between. The DNA of the CDR3 is TGTGCCAGCAGCTCTATTCGCCGGAACACTGAAGCTTTCTTT. It yields the protein CASSSIRRNTEAFF.

This clone was detected only a few times. This chain connects TRBV9 to TRBJ1-1; 8 bases agree with TRBD1. This CDR3 spans 15 amino acids. The V and J ends lost 3 bases and 7 bases, in that order; junction bases with no gene match: 11. From germline, CDR1 is SGDLS and CDR2 YYNGEE. In DNA, the CDR3 is TGTGCCAGCAGCGAGGGGACAGGCGGAAGGATTGAAGCTTTCTTT. This sequence encodes CASSEGTGGRIEAFF.

This clone was recorded once. The chain has TRBV9 and TRBJ2-3; no reliable D call. From germline, CDR1 is SGDLS and CDR2 YYNGEE. The germline V and J ends were trimmed by 3 bases and 1 base, with 9 bases remaining between them. The CDR3 extends over 14 amino acids. The CDR3 is CASSAWSGTDTQYF. The CDR3 nucleotides read TGTGCCAGCAGCGCCTGGAGCGGCACAGATACGCAGTATTTT.

This chain links TRBV20-1 with TRBJ1-2; 7 bases align to TRBD1. CDR3 size: 12 residues. V lost 3 bases, J lost 4 bases, and 2 bases stayed unmatched. The germline CDR1 and CDR2 sequences are DFQATT and SNEGSKA (reference sequence). Here the CDR3 reads CSASEGAYGYTF. CDR3 nucleotides: TGCAGTGCTAGTGAGGGGGCCTATGGCTACACCTTC.

This sequence joins TRBV30 and TRBJ2-7; perhaps TRBD2 as D (6 bases). Trimming shortened V by 4 bases and J by 3 bases, and 16 bases separated the two germline ends. Per germline, CDR1 GTSNPN and CDR2 SVGIG (reference sequence). The CDR3 extends over 14 amino acids. The CDR3 is CAWTLGGPSYEQYF. CDR3 coding DNA: TGTGCCTGGACTCTGGGGGGACCGAGCTACGAGCAGTACTTC.